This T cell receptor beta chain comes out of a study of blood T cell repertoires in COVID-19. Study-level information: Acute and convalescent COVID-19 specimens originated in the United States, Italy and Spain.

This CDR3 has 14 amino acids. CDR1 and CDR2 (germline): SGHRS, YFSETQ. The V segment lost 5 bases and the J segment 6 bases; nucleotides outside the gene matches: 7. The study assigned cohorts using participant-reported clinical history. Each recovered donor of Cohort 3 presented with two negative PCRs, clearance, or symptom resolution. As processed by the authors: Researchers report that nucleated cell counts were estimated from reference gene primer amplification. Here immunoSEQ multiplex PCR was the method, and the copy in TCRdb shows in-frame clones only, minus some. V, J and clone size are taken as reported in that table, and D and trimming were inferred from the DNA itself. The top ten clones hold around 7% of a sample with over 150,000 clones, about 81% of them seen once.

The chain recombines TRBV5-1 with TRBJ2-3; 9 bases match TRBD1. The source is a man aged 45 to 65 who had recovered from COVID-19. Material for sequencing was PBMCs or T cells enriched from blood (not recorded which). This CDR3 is CASSRGQGMDTQYF. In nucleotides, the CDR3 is TGCGCCAGCAGTCGCGGACAGGGGATGGATACGCAGTATTTT.